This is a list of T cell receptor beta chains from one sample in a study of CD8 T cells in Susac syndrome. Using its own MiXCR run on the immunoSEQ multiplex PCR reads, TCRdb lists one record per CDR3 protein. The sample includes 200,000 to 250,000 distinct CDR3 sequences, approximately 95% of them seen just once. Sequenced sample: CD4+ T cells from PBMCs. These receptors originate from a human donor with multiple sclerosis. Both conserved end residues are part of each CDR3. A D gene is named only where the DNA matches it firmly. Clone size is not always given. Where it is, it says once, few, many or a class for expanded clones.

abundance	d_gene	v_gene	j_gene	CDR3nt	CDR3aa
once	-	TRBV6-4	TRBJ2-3	TGTGCCAGCAGTGACAGGGAATTAATAGATACGCAGTATTTT	CASSDRELIDTQYF
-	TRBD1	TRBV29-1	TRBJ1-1	TGCAGCGCAATGACAGGGTCGGAAGCTTTCTTT	CSAMTGSEAFF
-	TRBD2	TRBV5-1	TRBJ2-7	TGCGCCAGCAGCGCGACTAGCGGGGCGGCCCACGAGCAGTACTTC	CASSATSGAAHEQYF
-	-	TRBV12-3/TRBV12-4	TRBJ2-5	TGTGCCAGCAGTTTTAGGGTCGAAGAGACCCAGTACTTC	CASSFRVEETQYF
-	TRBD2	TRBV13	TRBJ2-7	TGTGCCAGCAGCCCGGGAGGCGTCTACGAGCAGTACTTC	CASSPGGVYEQYF
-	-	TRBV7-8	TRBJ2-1	TGTGCCAGCAGCATCCGAATTGAGCGTAGTGAGCAGTTCTTC	CASSIRIERSEQFF
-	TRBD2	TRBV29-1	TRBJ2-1	TGCAGCGTTGCCCCTCTAGCGGGGGGTACCTACAATGAGCAGTTCTTC	CSVAPLAGGTYNEQFF
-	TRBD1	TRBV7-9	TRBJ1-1	TGTGCCAGCAGCTTACTAGGGGACAGATTTGCTGAAGCTTTCTTT	CASSLLGDRFAEAFF
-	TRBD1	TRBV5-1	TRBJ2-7	TGCGCCAGCAGCTCCCCGGACAGGGCGTCCTACGAGCAGTACTTC	CASSSPDRASYEQYF
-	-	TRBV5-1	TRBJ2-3	TGCGCCAGCAGCTTGTCTTTCCGAGTGTCTGATACGCAGTATTTT	CASSLSFRVSDTQYF
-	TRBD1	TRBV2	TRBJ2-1	TGTGCCAGCCCCCCCGGACAGGGCTTGTCCTACAATGAGCAGTTCTTC	CASPPGQGLSYNEQFF
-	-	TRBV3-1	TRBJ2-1	TGTGCCAGCAGCGTTAACTTATACAATGAGCAGTTCTTC	CASSVNLYNEQFF
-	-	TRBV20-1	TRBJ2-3	TGCAGTGCTAGGAAGGGTCATAGCACAGATACGCAGTATTTT	CSARKGHSTDTQYF
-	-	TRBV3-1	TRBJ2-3	TGTGCCAGCAGCCAAGGGGCTTTCGATACGCAGTATTTT	CASSQGAFDTQYF
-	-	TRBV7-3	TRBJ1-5	TGTGCCAGCTCTCCGGATAATACGGGGCAGCCCCAGCATTTT	CASSPDNTGQPQHF
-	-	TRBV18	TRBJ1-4	TGTGCCAGCTCAACGGGGGCAGGAAAACTGTTTTTT	CASSTGAGKLFF
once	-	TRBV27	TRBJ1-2	TGTGCCAGCAGAAACACAGAATTCTATGGCTACACCTTC	CASRNTEFYGYTF
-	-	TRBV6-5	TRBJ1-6	TGTGCCAGCAGTAACTCACCCCTCCACTTT	CASSNSPLHF
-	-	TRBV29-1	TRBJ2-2	TGCAGCGTTGGGCCGGTGAGGGCCGGGGAGCTGTTTTTT	CSVGPVRAGELFF
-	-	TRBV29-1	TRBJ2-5	TGCAGCGTTGGAACCCAAGAGACCCAGTACTTC	CSVGTQETQYF
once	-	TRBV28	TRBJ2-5	TGTGCCAGCTCTCTCAGAAAGGGGGGTCAAGAGACCCAGTACTTC	CASSLRKGGQETQYF
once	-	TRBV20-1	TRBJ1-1	TGCAGTGCACTAAACAGGGCCAACACTGAAGCTTTCTTT	CSALNRANTEAFF
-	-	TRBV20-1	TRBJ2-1	TGCAGTGCTAGTGGAGGAGGGGGCCAAAGTAAGCAGTTCTTC	CSASGGGGQSKQFF
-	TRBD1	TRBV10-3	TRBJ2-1	TGTGCCATCAGTGAGTCGTACGGGGGACAGGGGGCCAATGAGCAGTTCTTC	CAISESYGGQGANEQFF
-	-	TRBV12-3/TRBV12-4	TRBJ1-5	TGTGCCAGCACCGTGGGTCTAGGGAATCAGCCCCAGCATTTT	CASTVGLGNQPQHF
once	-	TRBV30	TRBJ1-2	TGTGCCTGGACCGAGGGAATGAACTATGGCTACACCTTC	CAWTEGMNYGYTF
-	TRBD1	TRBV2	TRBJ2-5	TGTGCCAGCAGTGTCCCACAGGGGATAAGGAGCCAGACCCAGTACTTC	CASSVPQGIRSQTQYF